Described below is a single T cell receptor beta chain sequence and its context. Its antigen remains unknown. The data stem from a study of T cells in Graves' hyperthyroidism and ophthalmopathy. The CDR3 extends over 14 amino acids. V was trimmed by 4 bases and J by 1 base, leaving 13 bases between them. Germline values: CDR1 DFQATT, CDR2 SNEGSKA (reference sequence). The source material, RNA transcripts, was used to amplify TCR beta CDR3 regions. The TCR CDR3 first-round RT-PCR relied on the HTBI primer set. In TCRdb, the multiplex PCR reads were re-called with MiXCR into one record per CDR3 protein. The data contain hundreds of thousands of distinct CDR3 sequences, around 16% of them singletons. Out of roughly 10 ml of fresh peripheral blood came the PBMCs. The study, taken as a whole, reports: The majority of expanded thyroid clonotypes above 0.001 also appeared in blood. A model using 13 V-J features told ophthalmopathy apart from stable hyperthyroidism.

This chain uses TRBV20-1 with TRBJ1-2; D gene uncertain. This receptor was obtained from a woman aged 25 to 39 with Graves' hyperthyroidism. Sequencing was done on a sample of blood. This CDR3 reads CSAKQTGRNYGYTF. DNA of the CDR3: TGCAGTGCTAAACAGACTGGACGTAACTATGGCTACACCTTC.